This TCR beta chain was observed in a study of shared clonotypes between healthy human individuals. On the study more broadly: There were three CD4 naive, three CD4 memory, two CD8 naive and one CD8 memory plates per donor. Study-level points and caveats: Sequencing depth was a factor that was expected to affect clonotype sharing among donors.

Method: immunoSEQ multiplex PCR; TCRdb's copy keeps in-frame clones and lacks some. The sample has millions of clones; roughly 94% are singletons. CD4+ cell separation produced CD45RA+ naive and CD45RA-negative memory subsets. Germline V gene lookup returns CDR1 LNHNV and CDR2 YYDKDF (reference sequence). V trimming: 1 base; J trimming: 7 bases; junction bases outside the gene matches: 19. This CDR3 is built from 18 residues. Of note for this clone: As yet, its antigen is unknown.

The sample taken for sequencing was naive CD4+ T cells sorted from blood. As for subset: CD45RA+ positively selected. This receptor was taken from a man younger than 35 in good health. J is TRBJ2-7 and V is TRBV15, with 7 nucleotides matching TRBD1. CDR3 nucleotides: TGTGCCACCAGCAGAGTCCCGGAAGGGGGCGCCGGGATGGCGGAGCAGTACTTC. It is translated as CATSRVPEGGAGMAEQYF.